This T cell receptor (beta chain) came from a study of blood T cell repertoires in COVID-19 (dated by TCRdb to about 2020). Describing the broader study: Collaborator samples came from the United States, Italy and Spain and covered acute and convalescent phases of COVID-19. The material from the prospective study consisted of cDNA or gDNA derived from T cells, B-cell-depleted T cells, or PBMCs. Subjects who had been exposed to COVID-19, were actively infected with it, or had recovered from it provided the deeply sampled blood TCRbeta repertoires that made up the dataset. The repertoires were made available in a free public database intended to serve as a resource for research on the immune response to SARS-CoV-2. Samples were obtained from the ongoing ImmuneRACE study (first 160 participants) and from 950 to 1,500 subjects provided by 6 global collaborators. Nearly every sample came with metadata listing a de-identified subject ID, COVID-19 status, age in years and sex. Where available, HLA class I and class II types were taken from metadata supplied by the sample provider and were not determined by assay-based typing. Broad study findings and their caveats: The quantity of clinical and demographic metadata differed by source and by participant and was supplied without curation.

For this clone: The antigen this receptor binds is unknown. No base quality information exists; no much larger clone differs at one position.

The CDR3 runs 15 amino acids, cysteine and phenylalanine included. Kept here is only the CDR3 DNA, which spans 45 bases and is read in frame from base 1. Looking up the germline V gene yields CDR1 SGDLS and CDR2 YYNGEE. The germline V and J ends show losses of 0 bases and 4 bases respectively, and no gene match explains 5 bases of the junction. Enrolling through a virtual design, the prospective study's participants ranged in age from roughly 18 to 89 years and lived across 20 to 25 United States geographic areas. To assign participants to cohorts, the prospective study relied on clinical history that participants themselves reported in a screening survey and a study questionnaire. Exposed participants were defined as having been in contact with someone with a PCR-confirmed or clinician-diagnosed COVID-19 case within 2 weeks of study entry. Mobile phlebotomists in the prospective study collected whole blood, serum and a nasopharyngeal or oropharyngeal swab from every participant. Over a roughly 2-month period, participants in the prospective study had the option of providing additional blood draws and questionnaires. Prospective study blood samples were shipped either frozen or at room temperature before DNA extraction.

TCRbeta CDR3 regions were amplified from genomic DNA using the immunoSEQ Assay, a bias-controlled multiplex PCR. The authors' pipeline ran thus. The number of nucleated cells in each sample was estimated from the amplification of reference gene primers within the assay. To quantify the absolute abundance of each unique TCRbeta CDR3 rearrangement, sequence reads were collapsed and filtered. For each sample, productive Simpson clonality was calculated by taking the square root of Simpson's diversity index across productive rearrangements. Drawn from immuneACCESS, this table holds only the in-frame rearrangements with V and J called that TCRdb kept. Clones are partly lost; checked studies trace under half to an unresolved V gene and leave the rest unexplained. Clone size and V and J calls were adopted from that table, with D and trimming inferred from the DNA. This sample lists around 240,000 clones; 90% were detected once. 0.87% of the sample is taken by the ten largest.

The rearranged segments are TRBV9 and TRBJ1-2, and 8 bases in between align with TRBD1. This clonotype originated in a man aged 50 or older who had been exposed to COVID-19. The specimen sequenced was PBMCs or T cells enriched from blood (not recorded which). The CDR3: CASSVGQGAIYGYTF. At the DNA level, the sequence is TGTGCCAGCAGCGTAGGGCAGGGGGCGATCTATGGCTACACCTTC.